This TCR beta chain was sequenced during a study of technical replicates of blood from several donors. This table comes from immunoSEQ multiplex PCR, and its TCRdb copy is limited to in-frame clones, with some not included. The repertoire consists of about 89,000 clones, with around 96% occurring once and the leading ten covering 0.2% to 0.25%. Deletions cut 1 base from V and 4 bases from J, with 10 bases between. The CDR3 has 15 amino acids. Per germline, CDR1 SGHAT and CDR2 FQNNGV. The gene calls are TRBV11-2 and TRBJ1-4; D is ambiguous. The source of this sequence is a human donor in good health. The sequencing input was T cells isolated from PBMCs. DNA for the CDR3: TGTGCCAGCAGCTTAGCAGGCGCCTTTAATGAAAAACTGTTTTTT. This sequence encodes CASSLAGAFNEKLFF.